This T cell receptor (beta chain) was sequenced for a study of blood T cells in healthy people across ages. Study results and limitations: Bulk PBMC profiling left naive and antigen-experienced comparisons inconclusive.

This clonotype was detected many times. What it recognizes is unknown. The CDR3 loop spans 17 amino acids. The ends were cut back, 1 base at V and 1 base at J, with 17 bases in the middle. Germline V gene lookup returns CDR1 LNHNV and CDR2 YYDKDF (reference sequence). A second PCR of about 6 to 11 cycles used a sample-barcoded 5' primer and a J-beta primer mix. Each cDNA molecule received a tag from a template-switch adaptor that had 12 random nucleotides. All samples gave at least 3 million CDR3-containing paired-end reads. TCRdb re-called the 5' RACE reads through MiXCR, storing one row per CDR3 protein. The sample contains approximately 820,000 distinct CDR3 sequences, around 43% of which appear only once.

The rearrangement links TRBV15 to TRBJ2-7; D call uncertain. The sample comprised blood. The sequence derives from a man between 60 and 75 years old in good health. For the CDR3, the DNA is TGTGCCACCAGCAGAGCCGCAAAAGCTGTAGTATCCTACGAGCAGTACTTC. It specifies CATSRAAKAVVSYEQYF.